Each of the 25 T cell receptor beta chains below was sequenced from the same sample in a study of human T cells and chemical hapten exposure. Whole blood, unfractionated, served as the material for total RNA extraction. Each CDR3 protein is one row after TCRdb ran MiXCR on the 5' RACE reads. Of 120,000 to 150,000 distinct CDR3 sequences listed, 4.1% were seen once; the top ten hold over 1.3%. All receptors derive from a female donor in good health.

This clonotype was observed at least ten times. V usage is TRBV5-1 and J usage is TRBJ2-3; 7 bases fit TRBD1. The CDR3 sequence is 15 residues long. V was clipped by 9 bases and J by 4 bases; unmatched bases: 14. The germline gives CDR1 SGHRS, CDR2 YFSETQ. Written as DNA, the CDR3 is TGCGCCACTCGGAGAGGGTACAGGGGCCCAGATACGCAGTATTTT. This codes for CATRRGYRGPDTQYF. The complete variable domain, with remaining parts taken from reference TRBV5-1 and TRBJ2-3, reads KAGVTQTPRYLIKTRGQQVTLSCSPISGHRSVSWYQQTPGQGLQFLFEYFSETQRNKGNFPGRFSGRQFSNSRSEMNVSTLELGDSALYLCATRRGYRGPDTQYFGPGTRLTVL.

The V gene is TRBV12-3 or TRBV12-4, the J gene TRBJ2-2; D perhaps matches TRBD1 (5 bases). The CDR3 spans 16 residues. Trimming removed 3 bases from V and 3 bases from J, with 14 bases in between. CDR3 sequence: CASSFKSIGDTGELFF. Here the CDR3 DNA reads TGTGCCAGCAGTTTCAAGTCGATAGGGGACACCGGGGAGCTGTTTTTT.

There are many counts of this clonotype. The DNA for the CDR3 is TGTGCCAGCAGCTTGGAGAGGTTCAGGGGCACTGAAGCTTTCTTT. Amino acid sequence: CASSLERFRGTEAFF. The gene calls are TRBV5-6 and TRBJ1-1; the D gene is possibly TRBD1 (6 bases). V was shortened by 0 bases and J by 4 bases, with 13 bases between the two germline ends. Germline V CDR1 and CDR2: SGHDT, YYEEEE. The CDR3 has 15 residues.

This clonotype was picked up many times. This chain connects TRBV6-5 to TRBJ2-1, with D tentatively TRBD2 (5 bases). The ends were cut back, 5 bases at V and 0 bases at J, with 17 bases in the middle. Looked up from germline, CDR1 is MNHEY and CDR2 is SVGAGI. This CDR3 has 17 residues. The CDR3 loop is CASSGFVGRRSYNEQFF. The DNA for the CDR3 is TGTGCCAGCAGTGGCTTTGTAGGGAGACGCTCCTACAATGAGCAGTTCTTC.

A remark on this clonotype: A read error is possible here, since a much larger clone lies one base away. The chain recombines TRBV4-1 with TRBJ2-3; no clear D. V lost 0 bases and J 0 bases, leaving 7 bases between the germline ends. Looked up from germline, CDR1 is MGHRA and CDR2 is YSYEKL. The CDR3 loop spans 15 amino acids. The CDR3 sequence: CASSQERASTDTQYF. DNA for the CDR3: TGCGCCAGCAGCCAAGAACGAGCGAGCACAGATACGCAGTATTTT.

V is TRBV29-1 and J is TRBJ2-7; D not certain. The ends were cut back, 4 bases at V and 7 bases at J, with 14 bases in the middle. Germline V CDR1 and CDR2: SQVTM, ANQGSEA. This CDR3 has 12 residues. The CDR3 loop is CSVVESGREQYF. Here the CDR3 DNA reads TGCAGCGTTGTAGAGTCCGGTCGGGAGCAGTACTTC.

Turning to this clonotype: This may be a read error: a much more frequent sequence differs by one nucleotide. This rearrangement joins TRBV10-3 to TRBJ1-3; TRBD1 matches 8 bases. CDR1 is ENHRY and CDR2 is SYGVKD in the germline V gene. After removal of 11 bases from V and 0 bases from J, the junction contained 6 bases not matched to a gene. CDR3 size: 14 residues. CDR3 loop: CAPRTGGSGNTIYF. CDR3 coding DNA: TGTGCCCCCCGAACAGGGGGCTCTGGAAACACCATATATTTT.

This clonotype was detected a few times. The rearrangement links TRBV2 to TRBJ1-5; no clear D. Trimming took 8 bases from V and 11 from J, leaving 25 bases between them. Germline V gene sequence: CDR1 SNHLY, CDR2 FYNNEI. This CDR3 is 15 amino acids long. The CDR3 DNA sequence: TGTGCCAGCTCTAAAGAGGACGGGGTCGTCGAAGCCCAGCATTTT. This translates into CASSKEDGVVEAQHF.

This clonotype was counted a few times. V usage is TRBV3-1 and J usage is TRBJ1-6; D gene unclear. V was trimmed by 4 bases and J by 8 bases, leaving 12 bases between them. CDR3 length equals 14 residues. From germline, CDR1 is LGHDT and CDR2 YNNKEL (reference sequence). CDR3 in amino acids: CASSPSRIDSPLHF. In nucleotides, the CDR3 is TGTGCCAGCAGCCCCTCCCGGATCGATTCACCCCTCCACTTT.

This clonotype was observed at least ten times. The gene calls are TRBV6-2 or TRBV6-3 and TRBJ1-1; D gene ambiguous. CDR1 is MNHEY, CDR2 SVGEGT, per germline. The CDR3 extends over 14 amino acids. Trimming shortened V by 0 bases and J by 5 bases, and 10 bases separated the two germline ends. The CDR3 coding sequence is TGTGCCAGCAGTTACTCCCGGGATAGGACTGAAGCTTTCTTT. It translates to CASSYSRDRTEAFF.

In this sample, this clonotype turned up many times. The V and J genes are TRBV29-1 and TRBJ1-1; the match to TRBD1 covers 8 bases. Germline V gives CDR1 SQVTM, CDR2 ANQGSEA. This CDR3 region has 13 residues. The J segment lost 4 bases and the V segment lost 7 bases, leaving 8 bases of the junction unmatched. The CDR3 nucleotides read TGCAGCGAAGGACAGGGATTGGGCACTGAAGCTTTCTTT. It translates to CSEGQGLGTEAFF.

Details on this clonotype: One base away lies a much larger clone, so this may be a sequencing read error. The V gene is TRBV6-4, the J gene TRBJ2-3; D is possibly TRBD2 (6 bases). Germline V lookup: CDR1 MRHNA, CDR2 SNTAGT. CDR3 length: 16 amino acids. V was clipped by 2 bases and J by 0 bases, with 12 bases between them. The chain's CDR3 is CASSDSPSVSTDTQYF. The CDR3 bases are TGTGCCAGCAGTGACAGTCCTAGCGTAAGCACAGATACGCAGTATTTT.

Ten or more counts support this clonotype. V is TRBV5-5 and J is TRBJ2-6, with TRBD1 as a possible D gene (5 bases). From germline, CDR1 is SGHKS and CDR2 YYEKEE (reference sequence). The CDR3 covers 15 residues. V lost 4 bases to trimming and J lost 1 base, with 9 bases between them. CDR3 residues: CASSGRVSGANVLTF. The CDR3 nucleotides are TGTGCCAGCAGCGGCAGGGTGTCTGGGGCCAACGTCCTGACTTTC.

At least ten counts were recorded for this clonotype. The CDR3 region is CASSLLEDEQFF. CDR3 in DNA: TGTGCCAGCAGCCTCTTAGAGGATGAGCAGTTCTTC. The chain uses TRBV11-2 and TRBJ2-1; no reliable D call. V lost 5 bases and J lost 8, with 10 bases in between. Germline loops: CDR1 SGHAT, CDR2 FQNNGV. The CDR3 extends over 12 amino acids.

This clonotype was counted many times. The chain carries TRBV5-8 and TRBJ2-3, with D possibly being TRBD2 (5 bases). Trimming took 4 bases from V and 2 from J, leaving 14 bases between them. Germline V gene lookup returns CDR1 SGHTS and CDR2 YDEGEE. The CDR3 covers 15 residues. Written as DNA, the CDR3 is TGTGCCAGCAGCAACGGGGTCGCCACCACAGATACGCAGTATTTT. This sequence encodes CASSNGVATTDTQYF. Full variable domain (rest looked up from reference TRBV5-8 and TRBJ2-3): EAGVTQSPTHLIKTRGQQATLRCSPISGHTSVYWYQQALGLGLQFLLWYDEGEERNRGNFPPRFSGRQFPNYSSELNVNALELEDSALYLCASSNGVATTDTQYFGPGTRLTVL.

In its sample, this clonotype was seen many times. The chain combines TRBV6-5 with TRBJ2-1, with a tentative D call TRBD2 (5 bases). Germline CDR1 reads MNHEY; CDR2 reads SVGAGI. The ends were cut back, 6 bases at V and 1 base at J, with 13 bases in the middle. The CDR3 sequence is 15 residues long. CDR3: CASSRPGFSYNEQFF. The CDR3 nucleotides read TGTGCCAGCAGCCGCCCGGGATTTTCCTACAATGAGCAGTTCTTC.

This clonotype was detected only a few times. This chain uses TRBV29-1 with TRBJ2-1; 10 bases map to TRBD2. The length of the CDR3 is 15 residues. Trimming took 3 bases from V and 7 from J; bases not matched to a gene: 9. Germline V lookup: CDR1 SQVTM, CDR2 ANQGSEA. The CDR3, as DNA: TGCAGCGTTGATAGAAGCGGGGGGGCCCTTAATGAGCAGTTCTTC. This codes for CSVDRSGGALNEQFF.

The genes are TRBV15 and TRBJ2-1; D not certain. The CDR3 extends over 13 amino acids. Germline CDR1 and CDR2: LNHNV and YYDKDF (reference sequence). Trimming took 0 bases from V and 7 from J, leaving 7 bases between them. The CDR3 spells CATSRDLGNEQFF. CDR3 DNA sequence: TGTGCCACCAGCAGAGATTTGGGGAATGAGCAGTTCTTC.

This clonotype appeared many times. This chain joins TRBV6-6 and TRBJ1-2; tentative D call: TRBD1 (5 bases). Trimming stripped 6 bases from V and 8 bases from J, with 13 bases between. Germline values: CDR1 MNHNY, CDR2 SVGAGI (reference sequence). The CDR3 length is 12 residues. The CDR3 DNA reads TGTGCCAGCAGCTATAGGGGAGACGGCTACACCTTC. It translates to CASSYRGDGYTF.

The chain joins TRBV7-2 to TRBJ2-1, with D unclear. Germline assignment: CDR1 SGHTA and CDR2 FQGNSA. V gave up 2 bases and J gave up 0 bases, with 26 bases separating them. The CDR3 extends over 21 amino acids. CDR3 loop: CASSLMVGSLGKSSSYNEQFF. For the CDR3, the DNA is TGTGCCAGCAGCTTAATGGTTGGCTCCTTAGGAAAGTCTAGCTCCTACAATGAGCAGTTCTTC.

V and J are TRBV12-3 or TRBV12-4 and TRBJ2-5; weak D call: TRBD2 (6 bases). V lost 3 bases and J 5 bases, leaving 13 bases between the germline ends. The CDR3 covers 14 residues. CDR3 sequence reads: CASSFRRGGETQYF. The CDR3 region has the DNA TGTGCCAGCAGTTTTCGGCGGGGTGGGGAGACCCAGTACTTC.

In this sample, this clonotype turned up many times. The chain has TRBV6-5 and TRBJ2-1; D possibly uses TRBD1 or TRBD2 (5 bases each). Trimming took 5 bases from V and 3 from J, leaving 17 bases between them. Germline V lookup: CDR1 MNHEY, CDR2 SVGAGI. This CDR3 comprises 16 residues. This CDR3 is CASSRLTRGSYNEQFF. The CDR3 DNA sequence: TGTGCCAGCAGTCGCCTCACGAGGGGAAGCTACAATGAGCAGTTCTTC.

At least ten counts were recorded for this clonotype. The V gene is TRBV18, the J gene TRBJ2-3, with a tentative D call TRBD2 (6 bases). V lost 1 base and J lost 1, with 6 bases in between. This CDR3 has 14 residues. Germline-derived CDR1 and CDR2 are KGHSH and LQKENI. The DNA for the CDR3 is TGTGCCAGCTCACCACAGCGGGGCACAGATACGCAGTATTTT. It yields the protein CASSPQRGTDTQYF.

This clonotype has ten or more counts. V gene TRBV7-9 combines with J gene TRBJ1-3, with D perhaps TRBD1 (5 bases). Germline V lookup: CDR1 SEHNR, CDR2 FQNEAQ (reference sequence). There are 13 residues in the CDR3. V dropped 8 bases and J dropped 0 bases, with 8 bases sitting between them. CDR3 DNA: TGTGCCAGCCGAACAGGCTCTGGAAACACCATATATTTT. This codes for CASRTGSGNTIYF. Together with reference TRBV7-9 and TRBJ1-3, the CDR3 gives the full variable domain: DTGVSQNPRHKITKRGQNVTFRCDPISEHNRLYWYRQTLGQGPEFLTYFQNEAQLEKSRLLSDRFSAERPKGSFSTLEIQRTEQGDSAMYLCASRTGSGNTIYFGEGSWLTVV.

This clonotype was observed many times. The gene calls are TRBV21-1 and TRBJ1-4; the table assigns TRBD1, which was not confirmed against the DNA. TRBV21-1 has pseudogene status. The CDR3 consists of 16 residues. CDR3 bases: TGTGCCAGCAGCTCCCTACGGCAGACAGAGAATGAAAAACTGTTTTTT. Protein product: CASSSLRQTENEKLFF.